Each of the 8 T cell receptor beta chains below was sequenced from the same sample in a study of T cell responses to AZD1222 COVID-19 vaccine. Repertoires were generated with immunoSEQ multiplex PCR, while TCRdb's copy carries only in-frame clones and drops some. The sample has 84,000 or so clones; 88% are singletons. Sequences were derived from peripheral blood, sampled on day 0 of MenACWY control vaccination. These receptors were obtained from an adult in good health.

The V call is TRBV7-9, the J call TRBJ1-2, with D unresolved. The CDR3 covers 13 residues. Germline CDR1 and CDR2: SEHNR and FQNEAQ (reference sequence). V was pared by 1 base and J by 8 bases, with 11 bases between. Here the CDR3 reads CASSLDRPGGYTF. DNA for the CDR3: TGTGCCAGCAGCTTAGACCGCCCTGGGGGCTACACCTTC. The whole variable domain, remainder taken from reference TRBV7-9 and TRBJ1-2, is DTGVSQNPRHKITKRGQNVTFRCDPISEHNRLYWYRQTLGQGPEFLTYFQNEAQLEKSRLLSDRFSAERPKGSFSTLEIQRTEQGDSAMYLCASSLDRPGGYTFGSGTRLTVV.

The chain carries TRBV7-6 and TRBJ2-1; no clear D gene. This CDR3 spans 11 amino acids. In germline, CDR1 is SGHVS, CDR2 FNYEAQ. The germline V and J ends were trimmed by 5 bases and 6 bases, with 5 bases remaining between them. Here the CDR3 DNA reads TGTGCCAGCAGCGAAAGCAATGAGCAGTTCTTC. It encodes CASSESNEQFF.

This clone was detected once. The rearrangement uses TRBV29-1 and TRBJ2-3; maybe TRBD2 (6 bases). Looked up from germline, CDR1 is SQVTM and CDR2 is ANQGSEA. This CDR3 region has 13 residues. V dropped 5 bases and J dropped 2 bases, with 11 bases sitting between them. The CDR3 loop reads CSVSGRVTDTQYF. CDR3 DNA sequence: TGCAGCGTTAGCGGGCGAGTCACAGATACGCAGTATTTT.

V is TRBV5-4 and J is TRBJ2-1; TRBD2 agrees at 9 bases. The CDR3 totals 15 residues. The V gene end was trimmed by 0 bases and the J gene end by 3 bases; junction bases not matched to a gene: 1. Germline V gene sequence: CDR1 SGHNT, CDR2 YYREEE (reference sequence). The chain's CDR3 is CASSLASGDYNEQFF. The CDR3 bases are TGTGCCAGCAGCTTGGCTAGCGGGGACTACAATGAGCAGTTCTTC.

This clone was detected only once. The chain employs TRBV5-5 and TRBJ2-7, with TRBD2 as a possible D gene (5 bases). CDR3 length equals 15 residues. The germline CDR1 and CDR2 sequences are SGHKS and YYEKEE (reference sequence). Trimming cost V 0 bases and J 2 bases, with 12 bases left between them. The CDR3: CASSLESGETYEQYF. The CDR3, as DNA: TGTGCCAGCAGCTTGGAGTCCGGGGAGACCTACGAGCAGTACTTC.

The V gene is TRBV7-2, the J gene TRBJ1-2; 7 nucleotides line up with TRBD1. With 5 bases clipped from V and 1 base from J, the junction kept 1 base outside the gene matches. Germline values: CDR1 SGHTA, CDR2 FQGNSA. The CDR3 runs to 13 residues. This CDR3 reads CASSRQGNYGYTF. The CDR3 nucleotides are TGTGCCAGCAGCCGACAGGGTAACTATGGCTACACCTTC.

The rearrangement links TRBV5-1 to TRBJ1-2; D not resolved. V was trimmed by 0 bases and J by 0 bases, leaving 6 bases between them. Per the germline V gene, CDR1 is SGHRS and CDR2 is YFSETQ. This CDR3 comprises 14 residues. CDR3 amino acids: CASSLEGSNYGYTF. The CDR3, as DNA: TGCGCCAGCAGCTTGGAAGGGTCTAACTATGGCTACACCTTC. The entire variable domain, with the rest obtained from reference TRBV5-1 and TRBJ1-2, is as follows: KAGVTQTPRYLIKTRGQQVTLSCSPISGHRSVSWYQQTPGQGLQFLFEYFSETQRNKGNFPGRFSGRQFSNSRSEMNVSTLELGDSALYLCASSLEGSNYGYTFGSGTRLTVV.

The V call is TRBV29-1, the J call TRBJ1-1, with 9 bases aligning to TRBD1. With V trimmed by 1 base and J by 0 bases, 3 bases remained unmatched. The germline V gene has CDR1 SQVTM and CDR2 ANQGSEA. The CDR3 covers 15 residues. The chain's CDR3 is CSVEVQGAMNTEAFF. As DNA, the CDR3 is TGCAGCGTTGAAGTACAGGGGGCTATGAACACTGAAGCTTTCTTT.